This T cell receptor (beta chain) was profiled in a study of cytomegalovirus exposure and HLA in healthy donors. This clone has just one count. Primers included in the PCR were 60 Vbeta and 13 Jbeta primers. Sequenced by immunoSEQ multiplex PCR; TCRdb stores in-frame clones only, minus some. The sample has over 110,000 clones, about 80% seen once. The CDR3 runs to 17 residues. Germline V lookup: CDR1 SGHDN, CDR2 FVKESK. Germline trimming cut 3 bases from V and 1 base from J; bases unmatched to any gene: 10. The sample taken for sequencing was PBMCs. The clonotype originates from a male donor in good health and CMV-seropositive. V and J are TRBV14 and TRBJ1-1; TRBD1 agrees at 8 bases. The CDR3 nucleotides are TGTGCCAGCAGCCATTTCGCGACAGGGGCTTGGAACACTGAAGCTTTCTTT. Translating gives CASSHFATGAWNTEAFF. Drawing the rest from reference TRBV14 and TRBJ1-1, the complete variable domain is EAGVTQFPSHSVIEKGQTVTLRCDPISGHDNLYWYRRVMGKEIKFLLHFVKESKQDESGMPNNRFLAERTGGTYSTLKVQPAELEDSGVYFCASSHFATGAWNTEAFFGQGTRLTVV.